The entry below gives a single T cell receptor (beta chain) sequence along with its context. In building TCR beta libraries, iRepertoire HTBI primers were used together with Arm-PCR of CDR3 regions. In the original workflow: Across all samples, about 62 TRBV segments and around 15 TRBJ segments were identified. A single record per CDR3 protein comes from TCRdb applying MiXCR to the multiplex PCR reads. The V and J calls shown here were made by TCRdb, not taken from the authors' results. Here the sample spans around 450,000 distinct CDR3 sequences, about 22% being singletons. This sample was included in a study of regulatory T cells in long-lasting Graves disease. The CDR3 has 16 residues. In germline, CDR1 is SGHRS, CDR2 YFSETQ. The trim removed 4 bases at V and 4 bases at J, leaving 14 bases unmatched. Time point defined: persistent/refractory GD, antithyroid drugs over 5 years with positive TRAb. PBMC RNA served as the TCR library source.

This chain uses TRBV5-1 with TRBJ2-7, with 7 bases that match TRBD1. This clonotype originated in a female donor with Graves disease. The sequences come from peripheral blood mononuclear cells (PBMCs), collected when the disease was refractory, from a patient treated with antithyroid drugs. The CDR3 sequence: CASSDIRRQGFYEQYF. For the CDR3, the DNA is TGCGCCAGCAGCGATATCCGGCGACAGGGCTTTTACGAGCAGTACTTC.